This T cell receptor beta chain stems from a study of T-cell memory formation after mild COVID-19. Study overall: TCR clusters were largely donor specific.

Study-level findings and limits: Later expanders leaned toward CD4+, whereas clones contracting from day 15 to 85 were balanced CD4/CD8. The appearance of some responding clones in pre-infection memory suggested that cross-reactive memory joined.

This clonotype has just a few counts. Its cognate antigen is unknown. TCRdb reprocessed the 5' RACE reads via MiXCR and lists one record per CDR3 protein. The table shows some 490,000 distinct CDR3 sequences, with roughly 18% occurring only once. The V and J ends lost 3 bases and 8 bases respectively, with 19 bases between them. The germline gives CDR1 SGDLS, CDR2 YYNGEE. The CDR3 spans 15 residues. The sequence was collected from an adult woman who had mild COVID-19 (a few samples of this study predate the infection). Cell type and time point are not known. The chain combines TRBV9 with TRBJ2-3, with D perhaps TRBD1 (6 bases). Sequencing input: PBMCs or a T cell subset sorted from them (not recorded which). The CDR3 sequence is CASSAGYRAVGTQYF. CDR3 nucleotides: TGTGCCAGCAGCGCCGGATACAGGGCCGTGGGTACGCAGTATTTT.